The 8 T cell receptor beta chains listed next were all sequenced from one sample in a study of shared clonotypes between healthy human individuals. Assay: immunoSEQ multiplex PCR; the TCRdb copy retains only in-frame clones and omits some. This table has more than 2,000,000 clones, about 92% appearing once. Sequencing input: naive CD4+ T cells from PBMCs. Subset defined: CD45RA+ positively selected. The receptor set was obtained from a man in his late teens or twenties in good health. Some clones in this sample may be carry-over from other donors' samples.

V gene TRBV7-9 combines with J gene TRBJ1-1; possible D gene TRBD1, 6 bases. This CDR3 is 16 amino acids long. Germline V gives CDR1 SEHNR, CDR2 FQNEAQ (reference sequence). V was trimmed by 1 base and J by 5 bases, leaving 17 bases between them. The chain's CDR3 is CASSLGTRTAGTEAFF. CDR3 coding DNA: TGTGCCAGCAGCTTAGGAACCAGGACAGCGGGAACTGAAGCTTTCTTT.

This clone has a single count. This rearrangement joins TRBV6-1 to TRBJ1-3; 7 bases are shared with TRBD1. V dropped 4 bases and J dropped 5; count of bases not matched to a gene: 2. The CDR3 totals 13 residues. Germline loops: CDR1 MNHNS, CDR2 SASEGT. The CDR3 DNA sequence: TGTGCCAGCAGTGGACAGGGAAGAAACACCATATATTTT. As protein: CASSGQGRNTIYF.

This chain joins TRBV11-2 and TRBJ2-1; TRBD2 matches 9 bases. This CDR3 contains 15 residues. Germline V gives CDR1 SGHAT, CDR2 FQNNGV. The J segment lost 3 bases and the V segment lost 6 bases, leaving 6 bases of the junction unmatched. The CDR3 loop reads CASSHLAGLYNEQFF. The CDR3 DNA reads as TGTGCCAGCAGTCACCTAGCGGGACTCTACAATGAGCAGTTCTTC.

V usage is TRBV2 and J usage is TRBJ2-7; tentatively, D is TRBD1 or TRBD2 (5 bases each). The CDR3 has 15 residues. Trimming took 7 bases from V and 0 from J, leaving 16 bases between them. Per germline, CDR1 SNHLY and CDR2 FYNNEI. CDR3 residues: CASIPRDRSSYEQYF. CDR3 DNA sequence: TGTGCCAGCATACCCCGGGACCGGTCCTCCTACGAGCAGTACTTC.

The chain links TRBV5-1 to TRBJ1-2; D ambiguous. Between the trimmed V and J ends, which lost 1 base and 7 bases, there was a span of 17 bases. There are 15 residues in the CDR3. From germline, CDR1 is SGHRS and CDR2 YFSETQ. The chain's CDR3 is CASSLIVSGPSGYTF. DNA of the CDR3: TGCGCCAGCAGCTTGATTGTGTCCGGCCCGAGTGGCTACACCTTC.

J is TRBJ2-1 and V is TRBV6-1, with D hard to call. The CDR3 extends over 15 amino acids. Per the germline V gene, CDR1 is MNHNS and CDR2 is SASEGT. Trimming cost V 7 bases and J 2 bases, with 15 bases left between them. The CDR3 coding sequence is TGTGCCAGCAATACCTTGGCGGCCACCTACAATGAGCAGTTCTTC. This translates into CASNTLAATYNEQFF.

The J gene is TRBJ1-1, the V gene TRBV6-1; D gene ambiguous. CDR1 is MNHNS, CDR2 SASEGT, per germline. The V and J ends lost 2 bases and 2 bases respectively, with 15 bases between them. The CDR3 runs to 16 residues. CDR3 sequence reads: CASSEYPAGTNTEAFF. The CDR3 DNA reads TGTGCCAGCAGTGAATACCCGGCCGGAACCAACACTGAAGCTTTCTTT.

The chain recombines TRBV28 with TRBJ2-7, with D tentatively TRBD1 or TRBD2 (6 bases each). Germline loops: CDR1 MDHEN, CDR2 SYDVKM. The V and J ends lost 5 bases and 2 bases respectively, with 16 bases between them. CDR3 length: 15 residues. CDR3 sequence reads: CASSQGGPPTYEQYF. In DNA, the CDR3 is TGTGCCAGCAGTCAAGGGGGGCCCCCCACCTACGAGCAGTACTTC. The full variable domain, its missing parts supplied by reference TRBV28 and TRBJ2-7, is DVKVTQSSRYLVKRTGEKVFLECVQDMDHENMFWYRQDPGLGLRLIYFSYDVKMKEKGDIPEGYSVSREKKERFSLILESASTNQTSMYLCASSQGGPPTYEQYFGPGTRLTVT.